Below are 26 T cell receptor beta chains sequenced from a single sample in a study of T cells in Graves' hyperthyroidism and ophthalmopathy. Researchers amplified the TCR beta CDR3 regions from RNA transcripts. Primed by the HTBI set, a first-round RT-PCR was run on the TCR CDR3. MiXCR was run by TCRdb on the multiplex PCR reads, yielding one entry per CDR3 protein. This table has roughly 380,000 distinct CDR3 sequences, approximately 13% appearing once. Sequences were obtained from blood. These receptors were taken from a man aged 25 to 40 with Graves' hyperthyroidism that later progressed to Graves' ophthalmopathy.

This clonotype showed up just a few times. The rearrangement joins TRBV14 to TRBJ1-1; D remains ambiguous. V gave up 1 base and J gave up 11 bases, with 14 bases separating them. The germline gives CDR1 SGHDN, CDR2 FVKESK. There are 13 residues in the CDR3. CDR3 in DNA: TGTGCCAGCAGCCAAGCCGAGGAGCTTGGGGCTTTCTTT. This encodes CASSQAEELGAFF.

The table lists this clonotype with many counts. The CDR3 loop reads CASSYSSLTGTLFF. The CDR3 bases are TGTGCCAGCAGTTACTCGTCCCTGACAGGGACGCTGTTTTTT. The chain is built from TRBV6-5 and TRBJ2-2; 7 nucleotides match TRBD1. This CDR3 has 14 residues. From germline, CDR1 is MNHEY and CDR2 SVGAGI. V lost 0 bases, J lost 13 bases, and 8 bases stayed unmatched.

This clonotype has more than one count but fewer than ten. This may be a read error, as it is one base from a much larger clone. The genes are TRBV10-3 and TRBJ1-1, with 8 bases identical to TRBD1. Unmatched junction bases numbered 4, after V lost 3 bases and J lost 1 base. The CDR3 has 15 amino acids. Per the germline V gene, CDR1 is ENHRY and CDR2 is SYGVKD. CDR3 residues: CAISDPTGANTEAFF. The CDR3 DNA reads TGTGCCATCAGTGATCCGACAGGGGCGAACACTGAAGCTTTCTTT.

This clonotype was observed many times. The chain carries TRBV28 and TRBJ1-2; no clear D. In germline, CDR1 is MDHEN, CDR2 SYDVKM. The CDR3 extends over 14 amino acids. The V gene lost 9 bases and the J gene lost 0 bases, with 14 bases spanning the gap. CDR3 loop: CASKPGSPNYGYTF. The CDR3 DNA follows: TGTGCCAGTAAACCGGGCAGTCCTAACTATGGCTACACCTTC.

This chain uses TRBV11-3 with TRBJ2-1; 8 bases map to TRBD2. In germline, CDR1 is SGHNT, CDR2 YENEEA. J lost 0 bases, V lost 2 bases, and 9 bases had no gene match. The CDR3 spans 18 residues. In nucleotides, the CDR3 is TGTGCCAGCAGCTTACCGCAGCTAGCGGGCGGCTCCTACAATGAGCAGTTCTTC. It specifies CASSLPQLAGGSYNEQFF.

This chain links TRBV11-2 with TRBJ2-1; maybe TRBD2 (5 bases). V was trimmed by 4 bases and J by 4 bases, leaving 29 bases between them. CDR3 length: 20 amino acids. The germline gives CDR1 SGHAT, CDR2 FQNNGV. The CDR3 is CASSSLNPFTPGNIYNEQFF. The CDR3 nucleotides are TGTGCCAGCAGCTCCCTAAACCCCTTCACTCCGGGGAATATTTACAATGAGCAGTTCTTC.

J is TRBJ1-2 and V is TRBV7-8; maybe TRBD1 (5 bases). This CDR3 is 14 amino acids long. V lost 2 bases and J 4 bases, leaving 11 bases between the germline ends. Per the germline V gene, CDR1 is SGHVS and CDR2 is FQNEAQ. This chain's CDR3 is CASSLPGRGYGYTF. CDR3 DNA: TGTGCCAGCAGCTTACCGGGAAGGGGCTATGGCTACACCTTC.

This clonotype was counted ten times or more. The rearrangement joins TRBV11-2 to TRBJ2-7; TRBD2 matches 13 bases. Germline V CDR1 and CDR2: SGHAT, FQNNGV. The V gene end was trimmed by 3 bases and the J gene end by 1 base; junction bases not matched to a gene: 3. The CDR3 contains 16 residues. The CDR3 spells CASSFTSGGASYEQYF. The CDR3 DNA reads TGTGCCAGCAGCTTCACTAGCGGGGGGGCGTCCTACGAGCAGTACTTC.

This clonotype appeared a few times. The genes are TRBV3-1 and TRBJ1-2; D perhaps matches TRBD1 (5 bases). The germline V and J ends were trimmed by 9 bases and 2 bases, with 13 bases remaining between them. CDR3 length equals 13 residues. Germline values: CDR1 LGHDT, CDR2 YNNKEL (reference sequence). The CDR3 nucleotides are TGTGCCAGTAAACCAGGGACGAACTATGGCTACACCTTC. It codes for CASKPGTNYGYTF.

The J gene is TRBJ2-1, the V gene TRBV29-1; 8 bases are a match to TRBD1. The CDR3 sequence is 13 residues long. CDR1 is SQVTM, CDR2 ANQGSEA, per germline. J lost 7 bases, V lost 4 bases, and 6 bases had no gene match. The CDR3 DNA follows: TGCAGCGTTGTAGTCAGGGGGCGAAATGAGCAGTTCTTC. Translating gives CSVVVRGRNEQFF.

This clonotype has only a few counts. Being one base from a much bigger clone, this may be a read error. The rearrangement joins TRBV28 to TRBJ1-6, with a possible D match to TRBD1 (6 bases). The germline V gene has CDR1 MDHEN and CDR2 SYDVKM. The length of the CDR3 is 14 residues. In nucleotides, the CDR3 is TGTGCCAGCAGGCGACAGGTGTATAATCCACCCCTCCACTTT. Translation gives CASRRQVYNPPLHF.

This clonotype was recorded at least ten times. The J gene is TRBJ2-3, the V gene TRBV12-3 or TRBV12-4; D may correspond to TRBD1 or TRBD2 (5 bases each). Trimming pared 2 bases from V and 4 bases from J, leaving 7 bases between. This CDR3 is built from 13 residues. The CDR3 spells CASSLSGPDTQYF. CDR3 DNA: TGTGCCAGCAGTTTATCGGGACCAGATACGCAGTATTTT.

This clonotype was seen only a few times. The J gene is TRBJ2-5, the V gene TRBV20-1, with TRBD2 matching over 9 bases. Germline CDR1 is DFQATT and CDR2 is SNEGSKA (reference sequence). CDR3 length: 16 residues. V trimming: 0 bases; J trimming: 0 bases; junction bases outside the gene matches: 5. The CDR3 DNA reads as TGCAGTGCTAGAGATAGACTAGCGGCGTACCAAGAGACCCAGTACTTC. Its protein is CSARDRLAAYQETQYF.

This clonotype was recorded a few times. V gene TRBV20-1 combines with J gene TRBJ1-1; TRBD1 aligns across 7 bases. The CDR3 covers 11 residues. In germline, CDR1 is DFQATT, CDR2 SNEGSKA (reference sequence). The trim removed 6 bases at V and 5 bases at J, leaving 3 bases unmatched. The CDR3 is CSADRVTEAFF. The CDR3 DNA is TGCAGTGCAGACAGGGTTACTGAAGCTTTCTTT.

This chain connects TRBV27 to TRBJ1-6; no clear D. The length of the CDR3 is 13 residues. V lost 0 bases and J 7 bases, leaving 4 bases between the germline ends. CDR1 is MNHEY, CDR2 SMNVEV, per germline (reference sequence). For the CDR3, the DNA is TGTGCCAGCAGTTTATCTTTCAATTCACCCCTCCACTTT. This gives the protein CASSLSFNSPLHF.

This clonotype was found a few times. The chain couples TRBV20-1 to TRBJ2-7, with TRBD1 matching 8 bases. V was clipped by 5 bases and J by 2 bases; unmatched bases: 5. CDR1 is DFQATT, CDR2 SNEGSKA, per germline (reference sequence). This CDR3 region has 13 residues. The CDR3 coding sequence is TGCAGTGCTCTTAGGACAGGGCCCTACGAGCAGTACTTC. This encodes CSALRTGPYEQYF.

This clonotype appeared many times. V gene TRBV27 combines with J gene TRBJ2-7, with TRBD1 matching 9 bases. The CDR3 has 15 amino acids. Germline-derived CDR1 and CDR2 are MNHEY and SMNVEV (reference sequence). J lost 4 bases, V lost 4 bases, and 8 bases had no gene match. CDR3 protein: CASSSPGTGKYEQYF. The CDR3 DNA is TGTGCCAGCAGTTCGCCGGGGACAGGGAAGTACGAGCAGTACTTC.

This clonotype was seen repeatedly, ten times or more. The rearrangement links TRBV7-9 to TRBJ2-7; D remains ambiguous. V was clipped by 4 bases and J by 6 bases, with 13 bases between them. The germline CDR1 and CDR2 sequences are SEHNR and FQNEAQ (reference sequence). This CDR3 comprises 13 residues. DNA for the CDR3: TGTGCCAGCAGCTCCTACTCGCGGATCGAGCAGTACTTC. Encoded protein: CASSSYSRIEQYF.

Many counts were recorded for this clonotype. The J gene is TRBJ2-7, the V gene TRBV7-2, with 11 nucleotides matching TRBD1. Germline V gives CDR1 SGHTA, CDR2 FQGNSA. V gave up 3 bases and J gave up 3 bases; unmatched junction bases: 4. The CDR3 has 15 residues. The CDR3 nucleotides read TGTGCCAGCAGCTTGGGGACAGGGGGTATCTACGAGCAGTACTTC. Amino acids: CASSLGTGGIYEQYF.

Concerning this clonotype itself: Compared with germline, one end of the junction differs, possibly owing to a read error. CDR3 amino acids: CASRRQDSGGPLPF. The CDR3 bases are TGTGCCAGCAGGCGTCAGGATTCCGGGGGCCCATTACCCTTC. This sequence joins TRBV7-9 and TRBJ1-2, with D possibly matching TRBD1 (6 bases). The CDR3 sequence is 14 residues long. The germline V gene has CDR1 SEHNR and CDR2 FQNEAQ (reference sequence).

This chain joins TRBV6-5 and TRBJ2-3; D may be TRBD1 (6 bases). Germline-derived CDR1 and CDR2 are MNHEY and SVGAGI. The CDR3 contains 17 residues. With 0 bases removed from V and 0 bases from J, the gap between germline ends came to 13 bases. The chain's CDR3 is CASSYSIQGPSTDTQYF. The CDR3 coding sequence is TGTGCCAGCAGTTACTCGATCCAGGGGCCCAGCACAGATACGCAGTATTTT.

Ten or more counts support this clonotype. The chain joins TRBV18 to TRBJ2-5; no reliable D call. The V and J ends lost 3 bases and 1 base respectively, with 6 bases between them. Per the germline V gene, CDR1 is KGHSH and CDR2 is LQKENI. This CDR3 is 13 amino acids long. The CDR3 reads CASSPGPQETQYF. Written as DNA, the CDR3 is TGTGCCAGCTCACCCGGACCCCAAGAGACCCAGTACTTC.

V is TRBV18 and J is TRBJ2-1; TRBD1 aligns across 7 bases. Germline loops: CDR1 KGHSH, CDR2 LQKENI. The CDR3 is made up of 14 amino acids. Trimming at V came to 3 bases and at J to 5 bases, leaving 4 bases not matched to a gene. The CDR3 region is CASSPRQGNNEQFF. Written as DNA, the CDR3 is TGTGCCAGCTCACCGAGACAGGGAAACAATGAGCAGTTCTTC.

This clonotype was detected ten times or more. This chain joins TRBV12-3 or TRBV12-4 and TRBJ1-1; D ambiguous. The CDR3 spans 14 residues. With 7 bases removed from V and 1 base from J, the gap between germline ends came to 13 bases. In DNA, the CDR3 is TGTGCCAGCAACAATGAATGGGCGAACACTGAAGCTTTCTTT. This sequence encodes CASNNEWANTEAFF.

The chain couples TRBV6-1 to TRBJ2-1, with 7 bases matching TRBD2. Germline V gene data show CDR1 as MNHNS and CDR2 as SASEGT. With V trimmed by 4 bases and J by 9 bases, 6 bases remained unmatched. The CDR3 loop spans 13 amino acids. The CDR3 here is CASSVGGIGEQFF. CDR3 DNA sequence: TGTGCCAGCAGTGTGGGGGGGATCGGTGAGCAGTTCTTC.

This clonotype was seen at least ten times. CDR3: CASKPSDGKNQPQHF. Here the CDR3 DNA reads TGTGCCAGCAAGCCCTCGGACGGAAAAAATCAGCCCCAGCATTTT. The rearrangement uses TRBV28 and TRBJ1-5, with unresolved D. V lost 7 bases, J lost 4 bases, and 17 bases lay in between. The CDR3 loop spans 15 amino acids. Germline CDR1 MDHEN, CDR2 SYDVKM. Complete variable domain (other parts from reference TRBV28 and TRBJ1-5): DVKVTQSSRYLVKRTGEKVFLECVQDMDHENMFWYRQDPGLGLRLIYFSYDVKMKEKGDIPEGYSVSREKKERFSLILESASTNQTSMYLCASKPSDGKNQPQHFGDGTRLSIL.